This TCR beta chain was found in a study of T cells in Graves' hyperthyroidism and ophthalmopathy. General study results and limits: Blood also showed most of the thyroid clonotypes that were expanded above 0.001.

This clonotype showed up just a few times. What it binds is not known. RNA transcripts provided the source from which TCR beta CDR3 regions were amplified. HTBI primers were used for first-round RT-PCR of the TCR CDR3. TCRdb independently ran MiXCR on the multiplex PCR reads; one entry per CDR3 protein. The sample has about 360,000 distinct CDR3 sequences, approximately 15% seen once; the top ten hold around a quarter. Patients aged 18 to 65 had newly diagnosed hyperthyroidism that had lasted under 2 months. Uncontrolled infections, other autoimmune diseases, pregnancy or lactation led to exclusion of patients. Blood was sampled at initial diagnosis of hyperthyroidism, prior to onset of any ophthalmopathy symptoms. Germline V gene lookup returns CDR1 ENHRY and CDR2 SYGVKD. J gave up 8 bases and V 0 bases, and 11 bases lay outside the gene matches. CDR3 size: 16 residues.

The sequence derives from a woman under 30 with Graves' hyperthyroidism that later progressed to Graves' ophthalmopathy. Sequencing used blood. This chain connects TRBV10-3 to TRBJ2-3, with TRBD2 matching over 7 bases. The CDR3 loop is CAISESRGRVPGTQYF. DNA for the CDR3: TGTGCCATCAGTGAGTCCCGAGGGAGGGTCCCAGGTACGCAGTATTTT.